Listed below are T cell receptor beta chains from one sample, sequenced in a study of beta chain features in type 1 diabetes. The assay was immunoSEQ multiplex PCR, and TCRdb's table has in-frame clones only and misses some. The data show over 120,000 clones, about 13% seen once. Sequenced sample: central memory CD4+ T cells from blood. These receptors came from a man between 18 and 29 years old with type 1 diabetes. CDR3s leave out the opening cysteine and the closing phenylalanine or tryptophan.

v_call	cdr3_length	j_call	cdr3_aa
TRBV18	14	TRBJ1-1	ASSPILGGSNTEAF
TRBV30	11	TRBJ1-2	AWTTGGFYGYT
TRBV5-1	13	TRBJ2-7	ASSLTGGLGYEQY
TRBV5-1	12	TRBJ1-1	ASSSPGGYTEAF
TRBV5-1	13	TRBJ1-1	ASSLGQALTTEAF
TRBV2	12	TRBJ2-6	ASSLDSGANVLT
TRBV4-1	13	TRBJ1-2	ASSAGTGDTYGYT
TRBV29-1	12	TRBJ1-4	SVGTGAYNEKLF
TRBV6-5	13	TRBJ2-7	ASSYYGGSHYEQY
TRBV11-2	14	TRBJ1-6	ASSSLLQGLRPPLH
TRBV6-1	12	TRBJ2-3	ASRVGAGMNTQY
TRBV6-6	13	TRBJ1-6	ASSYSTGGRSPLH
TRBV7-9	14	TRBJ1-1	ASSLIGQVLNTEAF
TRBV2	13	TRBJ2-3	ASSEAGNGRDTQY
TRBV18	12	TRBJ2-2	ASSPNGDVGELF
TRBV2	12	TRBJ1-1	ASSETEGGTEAF
TRBV18	11	TRBJ2-7	ASSPPGGWAQY
TRBV6-6	11	TRBJ1-1	ASSTIRQGRAF
TRBV10-1	11	TRBJ2-7	ASSSGTLYEQY
TRBV6-1	13	TRBJ1-2	ASSAQTGGEVGYT
TRBV6-5	12	TRBJ1-5	ASRDRGGNQPQH
TRBV9	12	TRBJ2-3	ASSNSPLGDTQY
TRBV30	9	TRBJ1-4	AWRREEKLF
TRBV6-1	11	TRBJ1-1	ASSEEVRGKAF
TRBV6-5	13	TRBJ2-3	ASSYSGPSTDTQY
TRBV30	11	TRBJ1-5	AWSGSSNQPQH
TRBV4-1	10	TRBJ2-3	ASRSRGDTQY
TRBV5-4	11	TRBJ1-5	ASSRGEGQPQH
TRBV19	10	TRBJ2-7	ASRDPSYEQY
TRBV14	11	TRBJ1-5	ASSQGGNQPQH
TRBV15	11	TRBJ2-7	ATSPQEGYEQY
TRBV5-1	11	TRBJ1-6	ASSLREEAPLH
TRBV11-2	12	TRBJ2-7	ASSLTRGQYEQY
TRBV16	13	TRBJ2-3	ASSRTNPPIGTQY
TRBV7-8	11	TRBJ2-3	ASSRAGTDTQY
TRBV4-2	13	TRBJ1-4	ASSQDQGVDEKLF
TRBV7-8	16	TRBJ1-5	ASSLGFGQHRLGEPQH
TRBV18	13	TRBJ2-3	ASSPLTGNTDTQY
TRBV7-8	12	TRBJ1-6	ASSAPTQGSPLH
TRBV18	13	TRBJ2-3	ASSRTSGGSDTQY
TRBV11-2	13	TRBJ2-7	ASSLAPGAWDEQY
TRBV7-9	9	TRBJ2-7	ASSLEYEQY
TRBV2	14	TRBJ2-3	ASSEGWGQGIDTQY
TRBV6-6	11	TRBJ2-3	ASSYSKGDTQY
TRBV2	10	TRBJ2-7	ASRRRGYEQY
TRBV10-3	12	TRBJ2-1	AISDSGGHLGQF
TRBV6-5	12	TRBJ2-5	ASSYSAGTASEH
TRBV28	12	TRBJ1-2	ASSSTDRGYGYT
TRBV6-1	11	TRBJ2-7	ASSEDPGGEQY
TRBV9	12	TRBJ1-1	ASSGTGGTAEAF
TRBV19	10	TRBJ1-2	ASSLGRVSYT
TRBV28	9	TRBJ2-7	ASSLEARLE
TRBV6-6	11	TRBJ1-1	ASSPGTHTEAF
TRBV29-1	12	TRBJ2-2	SVFLVTNTGELF
TRBV6-1	13	TRBJ1-1	ASSVRQGGNTEAF
TRBV9	12	TRBJ1-6	ASSTGTGFSPLH
TRBV11-3	9	TRBJ1-1	ASSLAAEAF
TRBV5-6	14	TRBJ2-7	ASSMPTQGALGLEY
TRBV2	12	TRBJ1-1	ASTFRIQNTEAF